This entry is about one T cell receptor beta chain. Individuals drawn from 24 US areas were roughly 18 to 95 years old. The sample belongs to a study of blood T cell repertoires in COVID-19. About the study: The study drew acute and convalescent COVID-19 samples from the United States, Italy and Spain. T cells, B-cell-depleted T cells, or PBMCs supplied cDNA or gDNA.

Methods used by the authors: Reference gene primer amplification gave nucleated cell count estimates. Sequencing used immunoSEQ multiplex PCR; TCRdb keeps in-frame clones, though not all of them. That table gives V, J and clone size, and the DNA gave D and trimming. The table lists 200,000 to 250,000 clones, 70% to 90% of them singletons. V was shortened by 6 bases and J by 1 base, with 9 bases between the two germline ends. Germline lookup yields CDR1 SQVTM and CDR2 ANQGSEA. The CDR3 covers 13 residues. This chain connects TRBV29-1 to TRBJ2-2; D unresolved. Sample: PBMCs or T cells enriched from blood (not recorded which). The TCR was taken from a woman in her thirties or forties with acute COVID-19. The CDR3 spells CSVARRNTGELFF. CDR3 nucleotide sequence: TGCAGCGTCGCTCGTAGGAACACCGGGGAGCTGTTTTTT.